This T cell receptor (beta chain) was profiled in a study of neurological immune-mediated disorders. In the study overall: Multiple sclerosis patients (n ≈ 35) included roughly 30 with relapsing-remitting and 3 with secondary progressive disease.

Ten or more counts support this clonotype. Trimming pared 4 bases from V and 2 bases from J, leaving 6 bases between. CDR3 size: 13 residues. The team produced cDNA through 5'RACE using 10-nucleotide random UMIs. MiXCR was run by TCRdb on the 5' RACE reads, yielding one entry per CDR3 protein. Of around 60,000 distinct CDR3 sequences in the sample, 3% to 4% are singletons; the top ten hold 6% to 8%. V is TRBV12-3 or TRBV12-4 and J is TRBJ1-5; D possibly corresponds to TRBD1 (5 bases). Sequences were obtained from PBMCs. The sequence came from a woman aged 55-70 years with multiple sclerosis. CDR3 region: CASSSTGNQPQHF. The DNA of the CDR3 is TGTGCCAGCAGTTCGACAGGCAATCAGCCCCAGCATTTT.